These 27 T cell receptor beta chains share one sample of origin, sequenced in a study of identical twins. Each CDR3 protein is one row after TCRdb ran MiXCR on the 5' RACE reads. The sample lists 1.5 million or so distinct CDR3 sequences; about 32% were seen once. Sequenced: cord blood. These receptors were obtained from a newborn girl in good health.

This clonotype was counted between two and nine times. The chain has TRBV2 and TRBJ2-3; 9 bases match TRBD1. Germline-derived CDR1 and CDR2 are SNHLY and FYNNEI. The CDR3 loop spans 14 amino acids. J lost 2 bases, V lost 6 bases, and 3 bases had no gene match. The CDR3: CASRDRGPTDTQYF. CDR3 DNA sequence: TGTGCCAGCAGGGACAGGGGACCCACAGATACGCAGTATTTT. Looking up the rest from reference TRBV2 and TRBJ2-3 gives the full variable domain: EPEVTQTPSHQVTQMGQEVILRCVPISNHLYFYWYRQILGQKVEFLVSFYNNEISEKSEIFDDQFSVERPDGSNFTLKIRSTKLEDSAMYFCASRDRGPTDTQYFGPGTRLTVL.

The chain is built from TRBV13 and TRBJ1-1; tentatively, D is TRBD1 (5 bases). In germline, CDR1 is PRHDT, CDR2 FYEKMQ (reference sequence). V gave up 2 bases and J gave up 4 bases, with 11 bases separating them. The length of the CDR3 is 14 residues. The CDR3 nucleotides are TGTGCCAGCAGCTTATGGGGGGGAGTCACTGAAGCTTTCTTT. This translates into CASSLWGGVTEAFF.

CDR3 loop: CASSPVRGYNEQYF. The CDR3, as DNA: TGTGCCAGCTCACCGGTACGGGGTTACAATGAGCAGTACTTC. V and J are TRBV18 and TRBJ2-4, with a possible D match to TRBD2 (5 bases). Germline assignment: CDR1 KGHSH and CDR2 LQKENI. V lost 3 bases to trimming and J lost 13 bases, with 19 bases between them. The CDR3 consists of 14 residues.

V gene TRBV2 combines with J gene TRBJ2-7, with D possibly matching TRBD1 (6 bases). From germline, CDR1 is SNHLY and CDR2 FYNNEI. The CDR3 is 15 amino acids. The V end was cut by 8 bases, the J end by 1 base, with 18 bases between. CDR3 nucleotides: TGTGCCAGCGACCCTAGACAGGAAAAATCCTACGAGCAGTACTTC. This translates into CASDPRQEKSYEQYF. Together with reference TRBV2 and TRBJ2-7, the CDR3 gives the full variable domain: EPEVTQTPSHQVTQMGQEVILRCVPISNHLYFYWYRQILGQKVEFLVSFYNNEISEKSEIFDDQFSVERPDGSNFTLKIRSTKLEDSAMYFCASDPRQEKSYEQYFGPGTRLTVT.

This chain links TRBV19 with TRBJ1-6; D unclear. This CDR3 region has 15 residues. Germline V gene lookup returns CDR1 LNHDA and CDR2 SQIVND (reference sequence). The V and J ends lost 7 bases and 6 bases respectively, with 16 bases between them. The CDR3 is CASTGGIVGNSPLHF. The CDR3 DNA reads TGTGCCAGTACCGGCGGGATCGTGGGTAATTCACCCCTCCACTTT.

This chain connects TRBV20-1 to TRBJ2-7; the D is unclear. The CDR3 has 12 residues. CDR1 and CDR2 from the germline V gene are DFQATT and SNEGSKA (reference sequence). V was clipped by 6 bases and J by 0 bases, with 9 bases between them. In DNA, the CDR3 is TGCAGTGCAGGAACTACCTCCTACGAGCAGTACTTC. This gives the protein CSAGTTSYEQYF.

V usage is TRBV7-8 and J usage is TRBJ2-3; 9 bases line up with TRBD2. Germline CDR1 reads SGHVS; CDR2 reads FQNEAQ. Trimming at V came to 5 bases and at J to 4 bases, leaving 13 bases not matched to a gene. The CDR3 sequence is 17 residues long. The CDR3 loop is CASSVQPFSGSSDTQYF. As DNA, the CDR3 is TGTGCCAGCAGCGTCCAGCCCTTTAGCGGGAGCTCAGATACGCAGTATTTT. The variable domain in full, with the rest retrieved from reference TRBV7-8 and TRBJ2-3, is GAGVSQSPRYKVAKRGQDVALRCDPISGHVSLFWYQQALGQGPEFLTYFQNEAQLDKSGLPSDRFFAERPEGSVSTLKIQRTQQEDSAVYLCASSVQPFSGSSDTQYFGPGTRLTVL.

The chain joins TRBV4-2 to TRBJ2-6, with D perhaps TRBD2 (6 bases). Germline CDR1 and CDR2: LGHNA and YNFKEQ. The CDR3 covers 18 residues. V was shortened by 1 base and J by 0 bases, with 13 bases between the two germline ends. For the CDR3, the DNA is TGTGCCAGCAGCCAAGTCGGACGGGGGTCCTCTGGGGCCAACGTCCTGACTTTC. Protein: CASSQVGRGSSGANVLTF.

This clonotype has just one count. V gene TRBV9 combines with J gene TRBJ2-2, with 12 nucleotides matching TRBD2. The CDR3 has 16 residues. Germline V lookup: CDR1 SGDLS, CDR2 YYNGEE. V was clipped by 0 bases and J by 5 bases; unmatched bases: 2. The CDR3 spells CASSVGTSGITGELFF. Here the CDR3 DNA reads TGTGCCAGCAGCGTAGGGACTAGCGGGATTACCGGGGAGCTGTTTTTT.

This chain links TRBV2 with TRBJ2-5, with 10 bases matching TRBD2. V trimming: 6 bases; J trimming: 11 bases; junction bases outside the gene matches: 18. The CDR3 has 16 residues. Germline-derived CDR1 and CDR2 are SNHLY and FYNNEI. CDR3 protein: CASRRGLAPSCNEQYF. The CDR3 nucleotides are TGTGCCAGCAGGAGGGGACTAGCGCCTTCCTGCAATGAGCAGTACTTC.

The chain carries TRBV28 and TRBJ2-7, with 11 bases identical to TRBD2. The CDR3 totals 19 residues. Germline assignment: CDR1 MDHEN and CDR2 SYDVKM. With V trimmed by 2 bases and J by 3 bases, 15 bases remained unmatched. The CDR3 DNA follows: TGTGCCAGCAGTTTACTGTCGGGACTAGCGGACAAGTACCTCTACGAGCAGTACTTC. Its protein is CASSLLSGLADKYLYEQYF.

This chain joins TRBV25-1 and TRBJ1-1; possibly TRBD1 for D (6 bases). The CDR3 has 14 amino acids. Trimming took off 0 bases at V and 4 bases at J, with 9 bases between the two ends. CDR1 is MGHDK and CDR2 is SYGVNS in the germline V gene. The CDR3 protein is CASSEYTGSTEAFF. CDR3 nucleotides: TGTGCCAGCAGTGAATACACAGGGTCCACTGAAGCTTTCTTT.

The chain uses TRBV2 and TRBJ1-5; no definite D call. V was clipped by 0 bases and J by 5 bases, with 11 bases between them. Per the germline V gene, CDR1 is SNHLY and CDR2 is FYNNEI. CDR3 length equals 15 residues. Here the CDR3 reads CASSEAPGPYQPQHF. Here the CDR3 DNA reads TGTGCCAGCAGTGAAGCGCCCGGCCCATATCAGCCCCAGCATTTT.

This clonotype was seen more than once but under ten times. The chain employs TRBV7-9 and TRBJ1-6; the match to TRBD1 covers 8 bases. There are 17 residues in the CDR3. The trim removed 4 bases at V and 9 bases at J, leaving 14 bases unmatched. Germline lookup yields CDR1 SEHNR and CDR2 FQNEAQ (reference sequence). The CDR3: CASSSGSLGQGRSPLHF. In nucleotides, the CDR3 is TGTGCCAGCAGCTCCGGATCACTCGGACAGGGCCGTTCACCCCTCCACTTT.

Worth noting for this clonotype: One base away lies a much larger clone, so this may be a sequencing read error. This chain uses TRBV6-5 with TRBJ2-5; D unresolved. Germline V CDR1 and CDR2: MNHEY, SVGAGI. V lost 0 bases and J 2 bases, leaving 10 bases between the germline ends. The CDR3 consists of 15 residues. The CDR3 sequence is CASSYSVLPQETQYF. The CDR3 bases are TGTGCCAGCAGTTACTCAGTTCTCCCACAAGAGACCCAGTACTTC.

The chain joins TRBV3-1 to TRBJ2-7, with D possibly TRBD2 on 5 matching bases. CDR3 length: 15 residues. Germline CDR1 reads LGHDT; CDR2 reads YNNKEL (reference sequence). V lost 4 bases to trimming and J lost 3 bases, with 16 bases between them. CDR3 sequence reads: CASSRASRVNYEQYF. The CDR3 DNA reads TGTGCCAGCAGCCGAGCTAGCCGCGTTAACTACGAGCAGTACTTC.

The chain couples TRBV4-2 to TRBJ2-7, with TRBD2 matching 14 bases. Per the germline V gene, CDR1 is LGHNA and CDR2 is YNFKEQ. This CDR3 has 16 residues. The J segment lost 6 bases and the V segment lost 2 bases, leaving 6 bases of the junction unmatched. DNA of the CDR3: TGTGCCAGCAGCCAATCGACTAGCGGGGGGGCGCGCGAGCAGTACTTC. Protein sequence: CASSQSTSGGAREQYF.

This rearrangement joins TRBV28 to TRBJ2-7; D unresolved. Trimming stripped 5 bases from V and 6 bases from J, with 14 bases between. CDR1 and CDR2 from the germline V gene are MDHEN and SYDVKM. This CDR3 is built from 13 residues. In nucleotides, the CDR3 is TGTGCCAGCAGTGACCCTCAGTACTCCGAGCAGTACTTC. Residues: CASSDPQYSEQYF.

The sample holds many counts of this clonotype. The chain uses TRBV7-9 and TRBJ2-1; 9 bases align to TRBD2. Germline CDR1 reads SEHNR; CDR2 reads FQNEAQ (reference sequence). Trimming took 5 bases from V and 5 from J; bases not matched to a gene: 4. The CDR3 totals 14 residues. CDR3 in amino acids: CASSRGLANNEQFF. DNA of the CDR3: TGTGCCAGCAGCCGGGGACTAGCAAACAATGAGCAGTTCTTC.

Comments on this clonotype: A junction boundary mismatches the germline segment, possibly from a read error. The gene calls are TRBV4-2 and TRBJ2-1, with D uncertain. Germline CDR1 reads LGHNA; CDR2 reads YNFKEQ. The CDR3 has 13 amino acids. The CDR3 bases are TGTGCCAGCAGCCAAGCCACCTACAGTGAGCAGTTCTTC. This translates into CASSQATYSEQFF.

This clonotype has a single count. Mismatch with germline at one junction end may stem from a read error. V usage is TRBV20-1 and J usage is TRBJ2-7; D assignment may be TRBD1 or TRBD2 (5 bases each). From germline, CDR1 is DFQATT and CDR2 SNEGSKA (reference sequence). The CDR3 contains 16 residues. In nucleotides, the CDR3 is TGCGGTGCTAGAGATACTAGGGGCCCAAGCTCCTACGAGCAGTACTTC. Its protein is CGARDTRGPSSYEQYF.

The chain has TRBV9 and TRBJ2-1; maybe TRBD2 (5 bases). The CDR3 sequence is 14 residues long. In germline, CDR1 is SGDLS, CDR2 YYNGEE. V was cut by 0 bases and J by 8 bases, with 12 bases left in between. CDR3 bases: TGTGCCAGCAGCGTAGGTGGGAGCGGCTATGAGCAGTTCTTC. Translated: CASSVGGSGYEQFF.

As to this clonotype: One base away lies a much larger clone, so this may be a sequencing read error. The rearrangement uses TRBV24-1 and TRBJ2-7; 9 nucleotides line up with TRBD2. V was pared by 9 bases and J by 4 bases, with 12 bases of the junction left unmatched. From germline, CDR1 is KGHDR and CDR2 SFDVKD. The CDR3 spans 15 residues. CDR3 nucleotide sequence: TGTGCCACCGGTGTCCAAAGGACTAGCGTTTACGAGCAGTACTTC. Translated: CATGVQRTSVYEQYF.

As DNA, the CDR3 is TGCAGCGCTCAGACAGGGGGCACCGGGGAGCTGTTTTTT. Translated, it gives CSAQTGGTGELFF. This sequence joins TRBV29-1 and TRBJ2-2, with TRBD1 identical over 9 bases. This CDR3 has 13 residues. Germline assignment: CDR1 SQVTM and CDR2 ANQGSEA. Unmatched junction bases numbered 4, after V lost 7 bases and J lost 4 bases.

This clonotype was observed a few times. This sequence joins TRBV6-2 or TRBV6-3 and TRBJ2-3, with 12 bases lining up with TRBD2. The V segment lost 2 bases and the J segment 2 bases; nucleotides outside the gene matches: 8. The CDR3 contains 18 residues. The germline V gene encodes CDR1 MNHEY and CDR2 SVGEGT. The CDR3 reads CASSYPSGLAGLTDTQYF. In nucleotides, the CDR3 is TGTGCCAGCAGTTACCCTTCTGGACTAGCGGGACTCACAGATACGCAGTATTTT.

This clonotype has only one observation. The chain recombines TRBV28 with TRBJ1-5, with 7 bases identical to TRBD1. The germline V gene encodes CDR1 MDHEN and CDR2 SYDVKM. The length of the CDR3 is 17 residues. With 2 bases clipped from V and 0 bases from J, the junction kept 7 bases outside the gene matches. CDR3 coding DNA: TGTGCCAGCAGTTTAAATTCAGGGGGATATAGCAATCAGCCCCAGCATTTT. Protein: CASSLNSGGYSNQPQHF.

Turning to this clonotype: The germline gene is not matched at one end of the junction; a read error may be the cause. The J gene is TRBJ1-6, the V gene TRBV3-1; D unclear. The germline V gene has CDR1 LGHDT and CDR2 YNNKEL (reference sequence). The CDR3 covers 14 residues. The CDR3: CVSSQDYSDSPLHF. The CDR3, as DNA: TGTGTCAGCAGCCAAGATTACTCAGATTCACCCCTCCACTTT.